The 14 T cell receptor beta chains presented below share a single source sample, sequenced in a study of blood T cell repertoires in COVID-19. Profiling relied on immunoSEQ multiplex PCR, and the TCRdb table lists in-frame clones only, not all of them. The sample comprises 30,000 to 35,000 clones, approximately 85% of which are singletons, and around 8% rests with the top ten. Sequences were obtained from peripheral blood. The receptors originated from a man in his sixties with COVID-19, enrolled during active disease.

V gene TRBV7-9 combines with J gene TRBJ2-1, with 9 nucleotides matching TRBD2. J was trimmed by 7 bases and V by 6 bases; bases with no gene match: 10. The CDR3 is 15 residues long. The germline CDR1 and CDR2 sequences are SEHNR and FQNEAQ (reference sequence). CDR3 bases: TGTGCCAGCAGTGTGGCTAGCGGGACTGGAAATGAGCAGTTCTTC. As protein: CASSVASGTGNEQFF.

The chain joins TRBV30 to TRBJ1-2; D uncertain. There are 14 residues in the CDR3. Germline CDR1 is GTSNPN and CDR2 is SVGIG (reference sequence). V lost 3 bases to trimming and J lost 6 bases, with 17 bases between them. DNA for the CDR3: TGTGCCTGGAGAGAAGTAGGGTCCGGGGATGGCTACACCTTC. It is translated as CAWREVGSGDGYTF.

This clone was found once. The genes are TRBV15 and TRBJ1-4; 8 bases line up with TRBD1. The CDR3 length is 14 residues. Germline V CDR1 and CDR2: LNHNV, YYDKDF (reference sequence). V gave up 8 bases and J gave up 5 bases; unmatched junction bases: 7. DNA for the CDR3: TGTGCCACCCGCCAGGGGGCGATAAATGAAAAACTGTTTTTT. Protein sequence: CATRQGAINEKLFF.

This chain links TRBV7-2 with TRBJ1-4; 8 nucleotides agree with TRBD1. The V gene's germline CDR1 is SGHTA and CDR2 FQGNSA. After removal of 5 bases from V and 5 bases from J, the junction contained 4 bases not matched to a gene. The CDR3 spans 14 residues. CDR3 sequence (DNA): TGTGCCAGCAGCCCGACAGGGGTAAATGAAAAACTGTTTTTT. It codes for CASSPTGVNEKLFF.

The rearrangement links TRBV5-1 to TRBJ2-2; D unclear. The CDR3 is made up of 15 amino acids. Between the trimmed V and J ends, which lost 4 bases and 9 bases, there was a span of 19 bases. Germline CDR1 is SGHRS and CDR2 is YFSETQ. CDR3 DNA sequence: TGCGCCAGCAGCCCCCAGGAAGGTTCCAACCGGGAGCTGTTTTTT. Its protein is CASSPQEGSNRELFF.

The chain couples TRBV2 to TRBJ1-5; TRBD1 agrees at 10 bases. Germline V gene sequence: CDR1 SNHLY, CDR2 FYNNEI. The CDR3 runs to 18 residues. V trimming: 5 bases; J trimming: 2 bases; junction bases outside the gene matches: 12. The CDR3 spells CASSRPGTGAGGNQPQHF. CDR3 nucleotide sequence: TGTGCCAGCAGTCGTCCCGGGACAGGGGCCGGGGGCAATCAGCCCCAGCATTTT.

V gene TRBV29-1 combines with J gene TRBJ2-7, with D possibly being TRBD1 (5 bases). The CDR3 runs 11 residues. Trimming removed 1 base from V and 5 bases from J, with 6 bases in between. CDR1 is SQVTM and CDR2 is ANQGSEA in the germline V gene. CDR3 loop: CSVEVRDEQYF. The CDR3 DNA reads TGCAGCGTTGAAGTCAGGGACGAGCAGTACTTC.

This chain uses TRBV11-1 with TRBJ2-7; tentatively, D is TRBD1 (5 bases). Germline values: CDR1 SGHAT, CDR2 FQDESV (reference sequence). V was cut by 1 base and J by 2 bases, with 9 bases left in between. The CDR3 extends over 14 amino acids. The CDR3 spells CASSLGRQTYEQYF. DNA for the CDR3: TGTGCCAGCAGCTTAGGGCGACAGACCTACGAGCAGTACTTC.

Here the CDR3 reads CASRGGQGGYEQYF. CDR3 bases: TGTGCCAGCAGGGGGGGACAGGGAGGGTACGAGCAGTACTTC. The chain is built from TRBV2 and TRBJ2-7; 9 nucleotides agree with TRBD1. The trim removed 6 bases at V and 4 bases at J, leaving 7 bases unmatched. CDR1 is SNHLY and CDR2 is FYNNEI in the germline V gene. The CDR3 runs 14 residues.

V and J are TRBV7-2 and TRBJ2-3; D uncertain. V lost 4 bases, J lost 0 bases, and 11 bases lay in between. Germline CDR1 is SGHTA and CDR2 is FQGNSA. The CDR3 length is 15 residues. In DNA form, the CDR3 reads TGTGCCAGCAGCTCTAGAGTTTCTAGCACAGATACGCAGTATTTT. Protein sequence: CASSSRVSSTDTQYF.

The chain uses TRBV5-1 and TRBJ1-6; D remains ambiguous. Germline-derived CDR1 and CDR2 are SGHRS and YFSETQ. The length of the CDR3 is 14 residues. V shed 3 bases and J shed 12 bases, with 16 bases lying between them. DNA of the CDR3: TGCGCCAGCAGCTCCTCCTTGCGCGGCGAACCCCTCCACTTT. Encoded protein: CASSSSLRGEPLHF.

The count of this clone is one. V is TRBV4-3 and J is TRBJ1-1, with D unclear. V lost 4 bases, J lost 0 bases, and 9 bases lay in between. The length of the CDR3 is 14 residues. Germline V gene data show CDR1 as LGHNA and CDR2 as YSLEER. The CDR3 here is CASSPNPVNTEAFF. Here the CDR3 DNA reads TGCGCCAGCAGCCCGAATCCAGTGAACACTGAAGCTTTCTTT.

This chain joins TRBV19 and TRBJ1-1; maybe TRBD1 (6 bases). Trimming shortened V by 1 base and J by 3 bases, and 15 bases separated the two germline ends. Germline CDR1 is LNHDA and CDR2 is SQIVND (reference sequence). The CDR3 consists of 16 residues. The CDR3: CASSIASGVVHTEAFF. The CDR3, as DNA: TGTGCCAGTAGTATAGCTTCAGGGGTTGTGCACACTGAAGCTTTCTTT.

The V gene is TRBV10-3, the J gene TRBJ1-3; 10 bases fit TRBD1. The CDR3 sequence is 15 residues long. The germline gives CDR1 ENHRY, CDR2 SYGVKD. Trimming took 4 bases from V and 4 from J; bases not matched to a gene: 4. Here the CDR3 reads CAISGTGGPGNTIYF. In nucleotides, the CDR3 is TGTGCCATCAGTGGGACAGGGGGGCCCGGAAACACCATATATTTT.